This T cell receptor (beta chain) was identified during a study of control samples from healthy donors and cancer patients. Between the trimmed V and J ends, which lost 7 bases and 4 bases, there was a span of 19 bases. Germline V gene lookup returns CDR1 ENHRY and CDR2 SYGVKD. This CDR3 has 15 residues. Sequencing used immunoSEQ multiplex PCR; TCRdb keeps in-frame clones, though not all of them. The table has approximately 100,000 clones, around nine tenths seen once. The clonotype was recovered from a man aged 25-40 years in good health. The sample comprised blood. This sequence joins TRBV10-3 and TRBJ1-2; tentatively, D is TRBD1 (6 bases). CDR3 sequence (DNA): TGTGCCATCATGTCCGAGGGGCGAGGGGGCTATGGCTACACCTTC. It yields the protein CAIMSEGRGGYGYTF.